These 27 T cell receptor beta chains came from one sample sequenced in a study of blood T cell repertoires in COVID-19. The data were produced by immunoSEQ multiplex PCR, yet TCRdb's version contains in-frame clones alone and is incomplete. Of 300,000 to 400,000 clones listed, around 88% are singletons. Sequencing was done on a sample of peripheral blood. These receptors were collected from a woman aged 55-69 years with COVID-19, enrolled during active disease.

The chain links TRBV6-5 to TRBJ1-4; unclear D gene. The CDR3 totals 15 residues. Germline CDR1 and CDR2: MNHEY and SVGAGI. V was shortened by 0 bases and J by 3 bases, with 8 bases between the two germline ends. CDR3: CASSYSGSSNEKLFF. The CDR3 region has the DNA TGTGCCAGCAGTTACTCGGGCAGCTCTAATGAAAAACTGTTTTTT.

This clone was detected only once. The chain has TRBV15 and TRBJ2-7, with 7 bases that match TRBD2. J was trimmed by 5 bases and V by 1 base; bases with no gene match: 11. Germline V gene data show CDR1 as LNHNV and CDR2 as YYDKDF (reference sequence). The CDR3 extends over 16 amino acids. The CDR3 bases are TGTGCCACCAGCAGAGCCTCAGGACTAGGGTTCAACGAGCAGTACTTC. Translating gives CATSRASGLGFNEQYF.

The V gene is TRBV10-3, the J gene TRBJ2-7, with 10 bases fitting TRBD1. The CDR3 consists of 16 residues. Germline values: CDR1 ENHRY, CDR2 SYGVKD. V shed 5 bases and J 1 base; nucleotides not matched to a gene: 8. CDR3 amino acids: CAISPEGDRGSYEQYF. CDR3 sequence (DNA): TGTGCCATCAGTCCTGAAGGGGACAGGGGTTCCTACGAGCAGTACTTC.

The V call is TRBV7-9, the J call TRBJ1-1; 8 bases align to TRBD1. The germline CDR1 and CDR2 sequences are SEHNR and FQNEAQ (reference sequence). This CDR3 has 15 amino acids. The J segment lost 1 base and the V segment lost 6 bases, leaving 7 bases of the junction unmatched. CDR3 nucleotides: TGTGCCAGCAGTGTAGGACAGGGACGGAACACTGAAGCTTTCTTT. Translating gives CASSVGQGRNTEAFF.

The rearrangement links TRBV7-2 to TRBJ1-2; 7 bases agree with TRBD1. From germline, CDR1 is SGHTA and CDR2 FQGNSA. V dropped 5 bases and J dropped 4; count of bases not matched to a gene: 4. CDR3 length: 13 residues. The CDR3 region is CASSETGIYGYTF. The CDR3 region has the DNA TGTGCCAGCAGCGAGACAGGGATCTATGGCTACACCTTC.

The CDR3 DNA follows: TGTGCCAGCAGCTCAACCGGGGAGCTGTTTTTT. Protein: CASSSTGELFF. The rearrangement joins TRBV5-4 to TRBJ2-2; no clear D. Trimming cost V 3 bases and J 5 bases, with 2 bases left between them. This CDR3 has 11 amino acids. Germline assignment: CDR1 SGHNT and CDR2 YYREEE (reference sequence).

The chain combines TRBV10-3 with TRBJ2-7; TRBD1 is a possible D gene (6 bases). The CDR3 contains 13 residues. Per the germline V gene, CDR1 is ENHRY and CDR2 is SYGVKD. Trimming left V 6 bases short and J 1 base short, with 10 bases between. In DNA, the CDR3 is TGTGCCATCAGAGACAGGCCGTCCTACGAGCAGTACTTC. Its translation: CAIRDRPSYEQYF.

J is TRBJ2-5 and V is TRBV5-5, with TRBD2 matching over 9 bases. Germline values: CDR1 SGHKS, CDR2 YYEKEE (reference sequence). The CDR3 loop spans 17 amino acids. Trimming cost V 4 bases and J 5 bases; bases outside gene matches: 15. Here the CDR3 DNA reads TGTGCCAGCAGCCTCGGGGGTAGCGGGGGTCCTCGGGAGACCCAGTACTTC. Protein product: CASSLGGSGGPRETQYF.

The chain combines TRBV10-3 with TRBJ2-7; TRBD1 matches at 11 bases. The CDR3 contains 15 residues. The V and J ends lost 4 bases and 2 bases, in that order; junction bases with no gene match: 4. CDR1 is ENHRY, CDR2 SYGVKD, per germline. This CDR3 is CAISGTGGAPYEQYF. The CDR3 DNA reads TGTGCCATCAGTGGGACAGGGGGCGCGCCCTACGAGCAGTACTTC.

The chain recombines TRBV18 with TRBJ2-3, with 14 bases identical to TRBD2. The V gene's germline CDR1 is KGHSH and CDR2 LQKENI. CDR3 length equals 15 residues. V gave up 2 bases and J gave up 5 bases; unmatched junction bases: 0. CDR3 DNA sequence: TGTGCCAGCTCACCAGGGACTAGCGGGGGAGATACGCAGTATTTT. Protein product: CASSPGTSGGDTQYF.

The chain carries TRBV4-2 and TRBJ2-7, with TRBD1 identical over 12 bases. J gave up 5 bases and V 1 base, and 3 bases lay outside the gene matches. The CDR3 extends over 15 amino acids. Germline CDR1 LGHNA, CDR2 YNFKEQ. The CDR3 DNA follows: TGTGCCAGCAGCCAAGCGGGACAGGGGGCCGACGAGCAGTACTTC. This codes for CASSQAGQGADEQYF.

In its sample, this clone was seen once. The gene calls are TRBV7-3 and TRBJ2-3, with 8 bases fitting TRBD2. The CDR3 totals 15 residues. Looked up from germline, CDR1 is SGHTA and CDR2 is FQGTGA. With V trimmed by 5 bases and J by 2 bases, 6 bases remained unmatched. CDR3 in DNA: TGTGCCAGCAGCGTTAGCGGGGTAGCCACAGATACGCAGTATTTT. It is translated as CASSVSGVATDTQYF.

CDR3 sequence (DNA): TGTGCCAGAAGCTCTATGAGACTACCGGGACAGGGTCCCCCACAGCCCCAGCATTTT. This encodes CARSSMRLPGQGPPQPQHF. The J gene is TRBJ1-5, the V gene TRBV5-3; 9 bases agree with TRBD1. TRBV5-3 is designated an ORF whose function remains uncertain. CDR3 length: 19 amino acids. Trimming at V came to 3 bases and at J to 7 bases, leaving 20 bases not matched to a gene.

CDR3 bases: TGTGCCAGCAGCCTCCTACAAGAGACCCAGTACTTC. It codes for CASSLLQETQYF. The chain recombines TRBV3-1 (or the pseudogene TRBV3-2) with TRBJ2-5; unclear D gene. V lost 4 bases and J lost 2, with 5 bases in between. This CDR3 comprises 12 residues. Per the germline V gene, CDR1 is LGHDT and CDR2 is YNNKEL (reference sequence).

This clone was detected only once. The chain employs TRBV3-1 (or the pseudogene TRBV3-2) and TRBJ1-1; D possibly corresponds to TRBD1 (6 bases). V was shortened by 0 bases and J by 8 bases, with 16 bases between the two germline ends. The CDR3 runs 15 residues. Germline values: CDR1 LGHDT, CDR2 YNNKEL (reference sequence). The chain's CDR3 is CASSQEGLTGGEAFF. As DNA, the CDR3 is TGTGCCAGCAGCCAAGAAGGGTTGACAGGTGGGGAAGCTTTCTTT.

The rearrangement links TRBV3-1 (or the pseudogene TRBV3-2) to TRBJ2-1; possibly TRBD2 for D (6 bases). The germline V and J ends were trimmed by 0 bases and 4 bases, with 10 bases remaining between them. Germline lookup yields CDR1 LGHDT and CDR2 YNNKEL (reference sequence). CDR3 length equals 15 residues. Written as DNA, the CDR3 is TGTGCCAGCAGCCAAGAACTAGCACATTACAATGAGCAGTTCTTC. Amino acids: CASSQELAHYNEQFF.

The chain links TRBV19 to TRBJ2-7, with D maybe TRBD2 (7 bases). The CDR3 is 18 amino acids. The germline gives CDR1 LNHDA, CDR2 SQIVND (reference sequence). The V end was cut by 2 bases, the J end by 2 bases, with 22 bases between. The CDR3 coding sequence is TGTGCCAGTAGTATACAACTGGACAGCCGGGACTATCCCTACGAGCAGTACTTC. It codes for CASSIQLDSRDYPYEQYF.

The gene calls are TRBV5-4 and TRBJ1-2, with 7 bases matching TRBD1. With 0 bases clipped from V and 7 bases from J, the junction kept 3 bases outside the gene matches. There are 13 residues in the CDR3. Germline V gives CDR1 SGHNT, CDR2 YYREEE (reference sequence). The CDR3 loop reads CASSLEGAGGYTF. The CDR3 DNA reads TGTGCCAGCAGCTTGGAGGGGGCTGGTGGCTACACCTTC.

The rearrangement uses TRBV5-1 and TRBJ2-2; no clear D gene. This CDR3 has 13 amino acids. V lost 5 bases and J lost 5, with 10 bases in between. The germline CDR1 and CDR2 sequences are SGHRS and YFSETQ. DNA for the CDR3: TGCGCCAGCAGTAGCCTAGAGACCGGGGAGCTGTTTTTT. Protein product: CASSSLETGELFF.

The rearrangement joins TRBV5-1 to TRBJ2-1; unclear D gene. Germline V gives CDR1 SGHRS, CDR2 YFSETQ. The CDR3 length is 14 residues. V was shortened by 1 base and J by 3 bases, with 8 bases between the two germline ends. For the CDR3, the DNA is TGCGCCAGCAGCTTGATTGTCGGCTACAATGAGCAGTTCTTC. Its translation is CASSLIVGYNEQFF.

The rearrangement joins TRBV18 to TRBJ1-2; 7 nucleotides line up with TRBD1. CDR3 length: 16 residues. Germline assignment: CDR1 KGHSH and CDR2 LQKENI. V lost 2 bases and J lost 5; bases outside the gene matches: 11. The CDR3: CASSPTTRDSRYGYTF. Written as DNA, the CDR3 is TGTGCCAGCTCACCAACGACCAGGGACAGCCGGTATGGCTACACCTTC.

This chain joins TRBV12-3 or TRBV12-4 and TRBJ2-1; unclear D gene. This CDR3 region has 12 residues. V was pared by 3 bases and J by 8 bases, with 8 bases between. This CDR3 is CASSFYSDEQFF. The CDR3 DNA sequence: TGTGCCAGCAGTTTCTACAGTGATGAGCAGTTCTTC.

The rearrangement uses TRBV5-6 and TRBJ2-1; D possibly corresponds to TRBD2 (6 bases). Germline V gene lookup returns CDR1 SGHDT and CDR2 YYEEEE. This CDR3 spans 16 amino acids. Trimming removed 0 bases from V and 2 bases from J, with 12 bases in between. The CDR3 spells CASSLVRLEAYNEQFF. The CDR3 nucleotides read TGTGCCAGCAGCTTGGTCCGACTAGAGGCCTACAATGAGCAGTTCTTC.

The V call is TRBV14, the J call TRBJ2-2; no reliable D call. CDR1 is SGHDN and CDR2 is FVKESK in the germline V gene. With 0 bases removed from V and 7 bases from J, the gap between germline ends came to 9 bases. CDR3 length: 14 residues. CDR3 DNA sequence: TGTGCCAGCAGCCAAGAATGGAGTTTCGGGGAGCTGTTTTTT. It encodes CASSQEWSFGELFF.

The gene calls are TRBV4-2 and TRBJ1-5; D not resolved. V was cut by 1 base and J by 4 bases, with 11 bases left in between. CDR1 and CDR2 (germline): LGHNA, YNFKEQ. The CDR3 is made up of 15 amino acids. The CDR3 sequence is CASSQVGGTNQPQHF. In nucleotides, the CDR3 is TGTGCCAGCAGCCAAGTAGGAGGAACGAATCAGCCCCAGCATTTT.

V usage is TRBV6-5 and J usage is TRBJ2-7, with 13 bases aligning to TRBD2. Trimming cost V 0 bases and J 2 bases; bases outside gene matches: 1. The CDR3 runs 16 residues. Germline assignment: CDR1 MNHEY and CDR2 SVGAGI. The CDR3 region is CASSYSGTSGTYEQYF. CDR3 DNA: TGTGCCAGCAGTTACTCCGGGACTAGCGGGACCTACGAGCAGTACTTC.

V gene TRBV5-1 combines with J gene TRBJ2-7, with TRBD2 matching 11 bases. Looked up from germline, CDR1 is SGHRS and CDR2 is YFSETQ. The ends lost 0 bases at V and 4 bases at J; junction bases unmatched: 3. The CDR3 extends over 15 amino acids. CDR3 sequence (DNA): TGCGCCAGCAGCTTGGGGGGACTAGCGGATTACGAGCAGTACTTC. Translating it yields CASSLGGLADYEQYF.